Shown below are 30 T cell receptor beta chains from a single sample sequenced in a study of shared clonotypes between healthy human individuals. Generated by immunoSEQ multiplex PCR, the TCRdb table keeps only in-frame clones and is missing some. The sample has approximately 2,200,000 clones; 85% to 95% are singletons. CD45RO-negative, CCR7-positively selected cells formed the naive CD8 fraction, excluding terminally differentiated effector memory CD45RA+ cells. Input material: naive CD8+ T cells from PBMCs. The source of these receptors is a man younger than 35 in good health. Some clones in this sample may be carry-over from other donors' samples.

For this clone: This sample also contains other DNA sequences that code for the same CDR3. The chain recombines TRBV19 with TRBJ2-1; 14 nucleotides line up with TRBD2. CDR3 length: 15 amino acids. With 6 bases clipped from V and 5 bases from J, the junction kept 3 bases outside the gene matches. The germline V gene has CDR1 LNHDA and CDR2 SQIVND (reference sequence). In DNA form, the CDR3 reads TGTGCCAGTAGCAGACTAGCGGGAGGGCACAATGAGCAGTTCTTC. Protein product: CASSRLAGGHNEQFF.

As concerns this clone: Other DNA sequences in the sample encode the same CDR3. V and J are TRBV4-3 and TRBJ2-1; 8 bases map to TRBD2. Germline assignment: CDR1 LGHNA and CDR2 YSLEER. CDR3 length: 14 residues. The J segment lost 5 bases and the V segment lost 4 bases, leaving 4 bases of the junction unmatched. The CDR3 DNA reads as TGCGCCAGCAGCCCCGGGACTAGGAACAATGAGCAGTTCTTC. It encodes CASSPGTRNNEQFF.

V usage is TRBV30 and J usage is TRBJ1-2, with no clear D. Germline values: CDR1 GTSNPN, CDR2 SVGIG (reference sequence). Trimming took 0 bases from V and 4 from J, leaving 9 bases between them. The CDR3 sequence is 13 residues long. The DNA of the CDR3 is TGTGCCTGGAGTGTGCCCTGGACCTATGGCTACACCTTC. The encoded protein is CAWSVPWTYGYTF.

The rearrangement uses TRBV28 and TRBJ2-1; a weak D match, TRBD2 (5 bases). This CDR3 contains 14 residues. Trimming took off 2 bases at V and 8 bases at J, with 13 bases between the two ends. Germline V lookup: CDR1 MDHEN, CDR2 SYDVKM. The CDR3 DNA sequence: TGTGCCAGCAGTTTAGTCGTAGAGGGCGATGAGCAGTTCTTC. Protein: CASSLVVEGDEQFF.

The V gene is TRBV14, the J gene TRBJ2-7; a possible D gene is TRBD2 (7 bases). The CDR3 totals 15 residues. Per the germline V gene, CDR1 is SGHDN and CDR2 is FVKESK. V lost 5 bases and J 0 bases, leaving 14 bases between the germline ends. The CDR3 DNA reads as TGTGCCAGCAGCAGTCGGGGGGCTAGCTCCTACGAGCAGTACTTC. Protein sequence: CASSSRGASSYEQYF.

J is TRBJ2-1 and V is TRBV19; 9 bases agree with TRBD2. CDR3 length: 14 amino acids. With V trimmed by 4 bases and J by 5 bases, 3 bases remained unmatched. Germline CDR1 LNHDA, CDR2 SQIVND (reference sequence). The CDR3 here is CASSTIAGDNEQFF. In DNA form, the CDR3 reads TGTGCCAGTAGTACTATAGCGGGAGACAATGAGCAGTTCTTC.

As to this clone: At the DNA level, this CDR3 is encoded by other sequences in the same sample as well. The chain links TRBV28 to TRBJ2-2; D possibly corresponds to TRBD1 (5 bases). Germline assignment: CDR1 MDHEN and CDR2 SYDVKM. V gave up 2 bases and J gave up 2 bases, with 6 bases separating them. The CDR3 is 14 residues long. The DNA for the CDR3 is TGTGCCAGCAGTTTAAGGGGTAACACCGGGGAGCTGTTTTTT. Translation gives CASSLRGNTGELFF.

Note on this clone: Other DNA sequences in this specimen translate into the identical CDR3. J is TRBJ2-7 and V is TRBV27; weak D call: TRBD1 (6 bases). The CDR3 is 16 residues long. Between the trimmed V and J ends, which lost 3 bases and 2 bases, there was a span of 17 bases. Germline V lookup: CDR1 MNHEY, CDR2 SMNVEV (reference sequence). The CDR3 sequence: CASSFSSGTLAYEQYF. CDR3 bases: TGTGCCAGCAGTTTCAGCTCCGGGACACTCGCCTACGAGCAGTACTTC.

The chain uses TRBV19 and TRBJ1-5; D is perhaps TRBD1 (6 bases). This CDR3 contains 14 residues. Deletions cut 5 bases from V and 7 bases from J, with 15 bases between. Germline values: CDR1 LNHDA, CDR2 SQIVND (reference sequence). The chain's CDR3 is CASSSRTESQPQHF. The CDR3 DNA reads TGTGCCAGTAGTTCCAGGACAGAGAGCCAGCCCCAGCATTTT.

The V and J genes are TRBV29-1 and TRBJ1-2; D is unresolved. There are 14 residues in the CDR3. The V gene's germline CDR1 is SQVTM and CDR2 ANQGSEA. V gave up 4 bases and J gave up 5 bases, with 17 bases separating them. CDR3 in DNA: TGCAGCGTTGCTCCCTTGGAGGGTGGGTATGGCTACACCTTC. As protein: CSVAPLEGGYGYTF.

The V call is TRBV5-1, the J call TRBJ2-1; 10 positions agree with TRBD1. J was trimmed by 5 bases and V by 4 bases; bases with no gene match: 6. This CDR3 has 15 residues. Germline V gene data show CDR1 as SGHRS and CDR2 as YFSETQ. The CDR3 here is CASSLGQGVNNEQFF. The CDR3 DNA follows: TGCGCCAGCAGCCTAGGACAGGGGGTCAACAATGAGCAGTTCTTC.

The V and J genes are TRBV11-2 and TRBJ2-3; 8 bases are a match to TRBD1. This CDR3 has 16 residues. Germline trimming cut 2 bases from V and 4 bases from J; bases unmatched to any gene: 8. Germline-derived CDR1 and CDR2 are SGHAT and FQNNGV. In DNA, the CDR3 is TGTGCCAGCAGCTTAATGGCGGCAGGGGGCGCAGATACGCAGTATTTT. It codes for CASSLMAAGGADTQYF.

The rearrangement uses TRBV28 and TRBJ2-7, with a tentative D call TRBD2 (6 bases). CDR3 length: 15 amino acids. Looked up from germline, CDR1 is MDHEN and CDR2 is SYDVKM. The ends were cut back, 3 bases at V and 6 bases at J, with 18 bases in the middle. CDR3 loop: CASSLRGDPPLEQYF. CDR3 nucleotides: TGTGCCAGCAGTTTGCGCGGGGACCCCCCTCTCGAGCAGTACTTC.

J is TRBJ2-1 and V is TRBV4-3; D not certain. CDR1 is LGHNA, CDR2 YSLEER, per germline. The CDR3 has 14 amino acids. Trimming took 0 bases from V and 4 from J, leaving 7 bases between them. The CDR3 is CASSQDQYYNEQFF. CDR3 coding DNA: TGCGCCAGCAGCCAAGACCAGTATTACAATGAGCAGTTCTTC.

The V and J genes are TRBV9 and TRBJ1-4, with a weak D call TRBD1 (5 bases). Germline V CDR1 and CDR2: SGDLS, YYNGEE. The CDR3 spans 15 residues. V was pared by 6 bases and J by 6 bases, with 18 bases between. The CDR3 bases are TGTGCCAGCAATACAAGGGGACGAGGGGATGAAAAACTGTTTTTT. Translating gives CASNTRGRGDEKLFF.

With regard to this clone: Other nucleotide sequences in the sample specify the same CDR3. The chain uses TRBV27 and TRBJ2-7, with unresolved D. Per the germline V gene, CDR1 is MNHEY and CDR2 is SMNVEV (reference sequence). The CDR3 is 13 residues long. The germline V and J ends were trimmed by 3 bases and 1 base, with 7 bases remaining between them. The CDR3 here is CASSFGKSYEQYF. The CDR3 coding sequence is TGTGCCAGCAGTTTTGGGAAATCCTACGAGCAGTACTTC.

J is TRBJ2-2 and V is TRBV7-9; perhaps TRBD1 as D (6 bases). From germline, CDR1 is SEHNR and CDR2 FQNEAQ (reference sequence). This CDR3 is built from 17 residues. V was pared by 1 base and J by 6 bases, with 18 bases between. CDR3 protein: CASSLVGIGGAAGELFF. The CDR3 DNA is TGTGCCAGCAGCTTAGTAGGAATTGGGGGCGCAGCCGGGGAGCTGTTTTTT.

The chain recombines TRBV27 with TRBJ1-1; D is possibly TRBD1 (5 bases). V was clipped by 3 bases and J by 6 bases, with 20 bases between them. From germline, CDR1 is MNHEY and CDR2 SMNVEV (reference sequence). The CDR3 spans 16 residues. The CDR3 DNA is TGTGCCAGCAGTTTTCGCGGGGGTGGGCTTAACGCTGAAGCTTTCTTT. Residues: CASSFRGGGLNAEAFF.

The chain carries TRBV25-1 and TRBJ2-3; TRBD1 matches at 9 bases. The J segment lost 5 bases and the V segment lost 6 bases, leaving 3 bases of the junction unmatched. In germline, CDR1 is MGHDK, CDR2 SYGVNS. CDR3 length: 13 residues. CDR3 DNA sequence: TGTGCCAGCAGCTCGACAGGGGGAGATACGCAGTATTTT. This translates into CASSSTGGDTQYF.

The chain joins TRBV28 to TRBJ1-4, with D hard to call. V gave up 8 bases and J gave up 0 bases, with 1 base separating them. This CDR3 comprises 11 residues. Germline lookup yields CDR1 MDHEN and CDR2 SYDVKM. As DNA, the CDR3 is TGTGCCAGCGCAACTAATGAAAAACTGTTTTTT. Protein: CASATNEKLFF.

The rearrangement uses TRBV2 and TRBJ2-3; 9 bases are shared with TRBD2. CDR1 and CDR2 (germline): SNHLY, FYNNEI. This CDR3 is built from 16 residues. Trimming took 2 bases from V and 3 from J; bases not matched to a gene: 6. In DNA, the CDR3 is TGTGCCAGCAGTGAAAAGTTAGCGGGAGCAACAGATACGCAGTATTTT. This translates into CASSEKLAGATDTQYF.

The chain combines TRBV27 with TRBJ2-1; 11 nucleotides line up with TRBD2. The V segment lost 5 bases and the J segment 2 bases; nucleotides outside the gene matches: 5. This CDR3 is built from 16 residues. Germline-derived CDR1 and CDR2 are MNHEY and SMNVEV (reference sequence). DNA of the CDR3: TGTGCCAGCAGTAAACTAGCGGGAGCCCCCTACAATGAGCAGTTCTTC. Translating gives CASSKLAGAPYNEQFF.

J is TRBJ1-2 and V is TRBV9; D is uncertain. The CDR3 is 13 residues long. The germline gives CDR1 SGDLS, CDR2 YYNGEE. V was shortened by 2 bases and J by 8 bases, with 13 bases between the two germline ends. CDR3 in DNA: TGTGCCAGCAGCGTCCGAGGGATTGTAGGCTACACCTTC. Residues: CASSVRGIVGYTF.

The V and J genes are TRBV28 and TRBJ2-7, with a possible D match to TRBD1 (7 bases). V lost 6 bases, J lost 5 bases, and 20 bases lay in between. Germline CDR1 MDHEN, CDR2 SYDVKM. This CDR3 contains 15 residues. As DNA, the CDR3 is TGTGCCAGCAGCCTCACCAGGGGGGCGCAGGACGAGCAGTACTTC. Residues: CASSLTRGAQDEQYF.

The J gene is TRBJ1-2, the V gene TRBV7-9; a weak D match, TRBD1 (6 bases). Germline assignment: CDR1 SEHNR and CDR2 FQNEAQ (reference sequence). With 1 base removed from V and 1 base from J, the gap between germline ends came to 10 bases. The CDR3 covers 15 residues. CDR3 coding DNA: TGTGCCAGCAGCTTAGGAGGACAGTATAACTATGGCTACACCTTC. This encodes CASSLGGQYNYGYTF.

The gene calls are TRBV7-2 and TRBJ1-2, with TRBD1 as a possible D gene (5 bases). Germline V gene sequence: CDR1 SGHTA, CDR2 FQGNSA. The CDR3 length is 14 residues. The V and J ends lost 5 bases and 3 bases respectively, with 13 bases between them. The CDR3 region has the DNA TGTGCCAGCAGCACGTCGGGACCGCACTATGGCTACACCTTC. It yields the protein CASSTSGPHYGYTF. The full variable domain, its missing parts supplied by reference TRBV7-2 and TRBJ1-2, is GAGVSQSPSNKVTEKGKDVELRCDPISGHTALYWYRQSLGQGLEFLIYFQGNSAPDKSGLPSDRFSAERTGGSVSTLTIQRTQQEDSAVYLCASSTSGPHYGYTFGSGTRLTVV.

In DNA form, the CDR3 reads TGTGCCAGCAGTTTATTTGGAGGGACCAAGTGGGAGCAGTACTTC. Its translation is CASSLFGGTKWEQYF. The rearrangement uses TRBV27 and TRBJ2-7, with D possibly being TRBD2 (6 bases). The V gene's germline CDR1 is MNHEY and CDR2 SMNVEV (reference sequence). The CDR3 extends over 15 amino acids. Trimming pared 1 base from V and 7 bases from J, leaving 17 bases between.

This rearrangement joins TRBV28 to TRBJ1-3; TRBD1 might be the D (5 bases). The CDR3 has 17 residues. The V gene lost 3 bases and the J gene lost 0 bases, with 15 bases spanning the gap. Germline V CDR1 and CDR2: MDHEN, SYDVKM. The CDR3 nucleotides read TGTGCCAGCAGTTTCAGCAGGGCCTTTTTCTCTGGAAACACCATATATTTT. Encoded protein: CASSFSRAFFSGNTIYF.

This chain uses TRBV5-1 with TRBJ2-7; 9 positions match TRBD1. Per germline, CDR1 SGHRS and CDR2 YFSETQ. This CDR3 contains 16 residues. With V trimmed by 4 bases and J by 4 bases, 12 bases remained unmatched. CDR3 sequence: CASSVGPTGGVYEQYF. The CDR3 nucleotides are TGCGCCAGCAGCGTCGGACCTACAGGGGGCGTATACGAGCAGTACTTC. Full variable domain (outside the CDR3, taken from reference TRBV5-1 and TRBJ2-7): KAGVTQTPRYLIKTRGQQVTLSCSPISGHRSVSWYQQTPGQGLQFLFEYFSETQRNKGNFPGRFSGRQFSNSRSEMNVSTLELGDSALYLCASSVGPTGGVYEQYFGPGTRLTVT.

The chain has TRBV18 and TRBJ2-5; unclear D gene. Germline V CDR1 and CDR2: KGHSH, LQKENI. The ends were cut back, 0 bases at V and 1 base at J, with 15 bases in the middle. This CDR3 region has 17 residues. CDR3 loop: CASSPPVWAFGQETQYF. The CDR3 DNA reads TGTGCCAGCTCACCACCGGTTTGGGCCTTTGGCCAAGAGACCCAGTACTTC.